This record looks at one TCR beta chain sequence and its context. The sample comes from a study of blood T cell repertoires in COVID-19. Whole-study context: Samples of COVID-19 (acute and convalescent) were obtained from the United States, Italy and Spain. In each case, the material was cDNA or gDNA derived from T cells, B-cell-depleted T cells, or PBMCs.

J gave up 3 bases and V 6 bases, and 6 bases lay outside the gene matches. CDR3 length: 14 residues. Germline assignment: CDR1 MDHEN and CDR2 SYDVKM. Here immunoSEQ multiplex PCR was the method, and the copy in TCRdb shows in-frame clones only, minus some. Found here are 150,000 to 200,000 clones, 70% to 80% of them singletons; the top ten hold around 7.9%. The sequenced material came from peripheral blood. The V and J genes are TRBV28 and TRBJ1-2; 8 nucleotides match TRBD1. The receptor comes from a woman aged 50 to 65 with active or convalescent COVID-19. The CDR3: CASRSQQGDYGYTF. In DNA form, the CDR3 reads TGTGCCAGCAGATCACAACAGGGGGACTATGGCTACACCTTC.